Listed here are 17 T cell receptor beta chains from one sample, sequenced in a study of tumor-infiltrating lymphocytes in primary liver carcinoma. TCR beta cDNA was reverse-transcribed from about 0.45 ug of total RNA. The reaction used a constant-region primer and ProtoScript II reverse transcriptase. Employing slightly modified ARM-PCR, three nested multiplex PCR rounds were run, and these gave rise to the TCR beta libraries. The first two PCR rounds used TRBV1-TRBV30 forward primers with a C-beta reverse primer, 10 cycles each. TCRdb passed the multiplex PCR reads through MiXCR, listing each CDR3 protein once. The sample contains approximately 190,000 distinct CDR3 sequences, around 85% of which appear only once. Starting material for RNA and DNA co-extraction consisted of about 17-34 mg of unsorted bulk tissue. The sample comprised tumor tissue from primary liver carcinoma. These receptors were obtained from a man aged 35 to 55 with primary liver carcinoma and hepatitis B virus infection.

Remarks on this clonotype: Lacking the conserved final phenylalanine or tryptophan, this CDR3 likely reflects a read error. The chain couples TRBV4-1 to TRBJ2-7; 13 nucleotides match TRBD2. Germline V lookup: CDR1 MGHRA, CDR2 YSYEKL. This CDR3 is 17 amino acids long. Here the CDR3 reads CGCSQERTSGSVYEQYI. Here the CDR3 DNA reads TGCGGCTGCAGCCAGGAGAGGACTAGCGGGAGTGTTTACGAGCAGTACATC.

The CDR3 loop is CASGGNTDTQYF. The CDR3 region has the DNA TGCGCCAGTGGTGGAAACACAGATACGCAGTATTTT. The chain links TRBV4-1 to TRBJ2-3; D remains unclear. Trimming cost V 9 bases and J 2 bases, with 9 bases left between them. Per the germline V gene, CDR1 is MGHRA and CDR2 is YSYEKL. The CDR3 covers 12 residues.

As to this clonotype: An end of the junction differs from the germline gene, which may be a read error. The rearrangement uses TRBV29-1 and TRBJ2-7; the D gene could be TRBD1 or TRBD2 (5 bases each). The germline V gene has CDR1 SQVTM and CDR2 ANQGSEA. This CDR3 is 16 amino acids long. The DNA of the CDR3 is TGTAGCGCCATGGCATCTGGGACCGGCATTCCCTACGAGCAGTACTTC. It is translated as CSAMASGTGIPYEQYF.

The chain has TRBV29-1 and TRBJ2-1; D might be TRBD1 (5 bases). Per the germline V gene, CDR1 is SQVTM and CDR2 is ANQGSEA. Trimming stripped 5 bases from V and 10 bases from J, with 9 bases between. This CDR3 has 10 residues. CDR3 residues: CSVLHREQFF. In nucleotides, the CDR3 is TGCAGCGTTCTTCACAGGGAGCAGTTCTTC.

Comments on this clonotype: The junction does not match germline at one end; this may be a read error. The V gene is TRBV4-1, the J gene TRBJ2-6; D is undetermined. Germline CDR1 MGHRA, CDR2 YSYEKL. The CDR3 loop spans 13 amino acids. This CDR3 reads CASTQVVANVLTF. The CDR3 nucleotides read TGCGCCAGCACCCAAGTTGTGGCTAACGTCCTGACTTTC.

In the case of this clonotype: A read error may be the cause here, since a much bigger clone is one base away. The chain has TRBV2 and TRBJ1-5; no clear D gene. The CDR3 is 12 amino acids. The V and J ends lost 7 bases and 0 bases respectively, with 4 bases between them. Germline CDR1 is SNHLY and CDR2 is FYNNEI. In DNA form, the CDR3 reads TGTGCCAGCATGTATAGCAATCAGCCCCAGCATTTT. Its translation: CASMYSNQPQHF.

Of note for this clonotype: No conserved phenylalanine or tryptophan ends this CDR3, so it is likely a read error. It is unclear where the CDR3 begins or ends on the DNA, so no DNA is shown, and the CDR3 is as TCRdb lists it. The rearrangement uses TRBV29-1 and TRBJ2-7; TRBD1 is the table's D call and was not checked against the DNA. Per the germline V gene, CDR1 is SQVTM and CDR2 is ANQGSEA. The CDR3 region is 16 residues in length, termini included. This CDR3 is CSAITSGTGTPYGQYI.

A word on this clonotype: This may stem from a read error, because a much larger clone lies one nucleotide away. The gene calls are TRBV16 and TRBJ1-1; D not certain. The germline CDR1 and CDR2 sequences are KGHSY and FQNENV. There are 14 residues in the CDR3. CDR3 loop: CASSLSGRDTEALF. The DNA of the CDR3 is TGTGCCAGCAGCCTCTCGGGCCGCGACACTGAAGCTCTCTTT. Variable domain in full (rest from reference TRBV16 and TRBJ1-1): GEEVAQTPKHLVRGEGQKAKLYCAPIKGHSYVFWYQQVLKNEFKFLISFQNENVFDETGMPKERFSAKCLPNSPCSLEIQATKLEDSAVYFCASSLSGRDTEALFGQGTRLTVV.

Note on this clonotype: An end of the junction does not agree with germline; a read error may underlie this. V is TRBV29-1 and J is TRBJ2-7; a possible D gene is TRBD1 (5 bases). The V gene's germline CDR1 is SQVTM and CDR2 ANQGSEA. This CDR3 has 13 residues. CDR3 region: CSVVQDGAYEQHF. DNA for the CDR3: TGCAGCGTTGTTCAGGATGGGGCCTACGAGCAGCACTTC.

V gene TRBV12-3 or TRBV12-4 combines with J gene TRBJ2-5; 15 bases align to TRBD2. This CDR3 is 17 amino acids long. The trim removed 5 bases at V and 5 bases at J, leaving 9 bases unmatched. The CDR3 sequence is CASSVYSGLAGGETQYF. CDR3 DNA: TGTGCCAGCAGTGTATACTCGGGACTAGCGGGAGGCGAGACCCAGTACTTC.

The rearrangement links TRBV5-1 to TRBJ1-1, with unresolved D. The V end was cut by 4 bases, the J end by 4 bases, with 17 bases between. This CDR3 contains 15 residues. Per the germline V gene, CDR1 is SGHRS and CDR2 is YFSETQ. The CDR3 region is CASSPTARVVTEAFF. The CDR3 nucleotides read TGCGCCAGCAGCCCCACGGCCAGAGTGGTCACTGAAGCTTTCTTT.

The rearrangement joins TRBV12-3 or TRBV12-4 to TRBJ1-2; TRBD1 is a possible D gene (6 bases). This CDR3 contains 15 residues. The V end was cut by 5 bases, the J end by 7 bases, with 20 bases between. The CDR3 region is CASSARTVMDCGYTF. The DNA for the CDR3 is TGTGCCAGCAGTGCCCGGACAGTGATGGACTGTGGCTACACCTTC.

Concerning this clonotype: One junction end disagrees with the germline gene, perhaps due to a read error. This chain uses TRBV29-1 with TRBJ1-1; D might be TRBD1 (6 bases). Germline V gene sequence: CDR1 SQVTM, CDR2 ANQGSEA. This CDR3 region has 13 residues. CDR3 in DNA: TGCAGCGTTCAACCAAGACAGGAGGCTGAAGCTTCCTTT. It codes for CSVQPRQEAEASF.

Notes on this clonotype: Germline and junction disagree at one end, which may indicate a read error. The rearrangement links TRBV4-2 to TRBJ2-5, with 10 bases lining up with TRBD2. The CDR3 is 18 residues long. The V gene's germline CDR1 is LGHNA and CDR2 YNFKEQ. CDR3 nucleotides: TGTGCAAGCAGCCTAGGCCTCCGCAGCGGGAGGGCCTTGGATACCCAGTACTTC. It encodes CASSLGLRSGRALDTQYF.

As for this clonotype: As the CDR3 is not closed by the conserved phenylalanine or tryptophan, this likely results from a read error. The chain is built from TRBV5-1 and TRBJ1-1; D is uncertain. Trimming removed 0 bases at V and 0 bases at J, with 9 bases between. From germline, CDR1 is SGHRS and CDR2 YFSETQ. The CDR3 extends over 15 amino acids. This CDR3 is CASSLERQLNTEAFS. In DNA, the CDR3 is TGCGCCAGCAGCTTGGAACGCCAACTGAACACTGAAGCTTTCTCT.

In regard to this clonotype: Because it lacks the conserved phenylalanine or tryptophan at the end, this CDR3 is likely a read error. The rearrangement links TRBV4-1 to TRBJ2-6; D unresolved. From germline, CDR1 is MGHRA and CDR2 YSYEKL. V gave up 0 bases and J gave up 0 bases, with 15 bases separating them. This CDR3 contains 19 residues. The CDR3 loop is CASSQDLYSSDSGANVLTL. CDR3 coding DNA: TGCGCCAGCAGCCAAGATTTATACAGTTCCGACTCTGGGGCCAACGTCCTGACTTTA.

Notes on this clonotype: The junction departs from germline at one end; a sequencing error may be responsible. The chain joins TRBV29-1 to TRBJ1-1; D uncertain. Germline V gene sequence: CDR1 SQVTM, CDR2 ANQGSEA. This CDR3 comprises 10 residues. Here the CDR3 reads CNVLETEALF. The DNA for the CDR3 is TGCAACGTACTTGAGACTGAAGCTTTATTT.